This T cell receptor (beta chain) was profiled in a study of blood T cell repertoires in COVID-19. The overall study: Material from acute and convalescent COVID-19 was sourced from the United States, Italy and Spain. From T cells, B-cell-depleted T cells, or PBMCs came the material, which was cDNA or gDNA.

In the source study's methods: Nucleated cell number was recorded as an estimate derived from reference gene primer amplification. Only in-frame clones appear in the TCRdb table, and some are missing; sequencing was by immunoSEQ multiplex PCR. D and trimming come from the DNA, and the V and J calls and clone size come from that table. This table holds over 200,000 clones, about 91% found once. V dropped 5 bases and J dropped 0 bases, with 9 bases sitting between them. The CDR3 loop spans 15 amino acids. The germline gives CDR1 SGHRS, CDR2 YFSETQ. This chain connects TRBV5-1 to TRBJ1-6; D may be TRBD1 (5 bases). The sequencing sample was made of peripheral blood. The TCR was taken from a person aged 18 to 30 with COVID-19, enrolled during active disease. The CDR3 loop reads CASRQESSYNSPLHF. DNA for the CDR3: TGCGCCAGCAGACAGGAGAGCTCCTATAATTCACCCCTCCACTTT.